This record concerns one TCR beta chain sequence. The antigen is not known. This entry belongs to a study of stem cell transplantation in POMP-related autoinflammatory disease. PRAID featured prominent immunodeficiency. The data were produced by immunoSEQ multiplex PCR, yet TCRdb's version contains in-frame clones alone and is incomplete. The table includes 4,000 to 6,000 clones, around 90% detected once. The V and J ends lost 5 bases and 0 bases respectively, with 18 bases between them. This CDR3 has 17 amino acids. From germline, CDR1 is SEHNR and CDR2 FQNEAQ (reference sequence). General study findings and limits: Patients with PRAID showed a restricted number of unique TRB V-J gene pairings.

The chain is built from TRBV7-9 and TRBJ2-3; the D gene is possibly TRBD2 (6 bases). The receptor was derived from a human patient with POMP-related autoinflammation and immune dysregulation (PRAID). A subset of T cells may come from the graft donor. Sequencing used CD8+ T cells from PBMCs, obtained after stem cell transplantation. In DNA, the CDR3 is TGTGCCAGCAGCCCGGAGCGTAGCGGTTATAGCACAGATACGCAGTATTTT. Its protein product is CASSPERSGYSTDTQYF.